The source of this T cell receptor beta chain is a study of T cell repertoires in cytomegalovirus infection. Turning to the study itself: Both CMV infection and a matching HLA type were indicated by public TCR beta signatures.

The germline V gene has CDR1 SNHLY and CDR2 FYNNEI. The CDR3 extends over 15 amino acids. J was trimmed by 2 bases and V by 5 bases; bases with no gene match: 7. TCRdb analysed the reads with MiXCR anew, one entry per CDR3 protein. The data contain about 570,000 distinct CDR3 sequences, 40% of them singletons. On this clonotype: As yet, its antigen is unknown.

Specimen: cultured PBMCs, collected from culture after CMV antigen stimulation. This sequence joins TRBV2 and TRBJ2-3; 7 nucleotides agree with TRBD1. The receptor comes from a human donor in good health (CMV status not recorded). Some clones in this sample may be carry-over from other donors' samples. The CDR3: CASSKRQGDTDTQYF. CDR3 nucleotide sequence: TGTGCCAGCAGTAAAAGACAGGGAGACACAGATACGCAGTATTTT.